Below, 16 T cell receptor beta chains from the same sample are listed, as sequenced in a study of shared clonotypes between healthy human individuals (dated by TCRdb to the early 2020s). The library was made by the immunoSEQ multiplex PCR assay. Held by TCRdb, this immuneACCESS table contains in-frame sequences only and omits some clones. Under half of the omission traces to an unresolved V gene where checked; the cause of the rest is unknown. In this sample the table shows 450,000 or so clones, approximately 77% of which occur a single time. The ten largest clones take up 12% of the sample. The source material was PBMCs. The receptors originated from a woman aged 40 to 50 in good health. Some clones in this sample may be carry-over from other donors' samples.

The chain uses TRBV7-8 and TRBJ1-1; D is unclear. CDR1 SGHVS and CDR2 FQNEAQ come from the germline V gene. V was shortened by 5 bases and J by 9 bases, with 13 bases between the two germline ends. The CDR3 totals 12 residues. Written as DNA, the CDR3 is TGTGCCAGCAGCCCCCGTACGGGGAAAGCTTTCTTT. Protein product: CASSPRTGKAFF.

The chain carries TRBV28 and TRBJ1-1, with D unresolved. Germline CDR1 MDHEN, CDR2 SYDVKM. CDR3 length: 13 amino acids. Deletions cut 5 bases from V and 0 bases from J, with 7 bases between. CDR3 region: CASSISMNTEAFF. The CDR3 region has the DNA TGTGCCAGCAGTATTTCAATGAACACTGAAGCTTTCTTT.

The genes are TRBV6-1 and TRBJ2-1; D gene ambiguous. The CDR3 extends over 13 amino acids. V was shortened by 4 bases and J by 6 bases, with 10 bases between the two germline ends. Per the germline V gene, CDR1 is MNHNS and CDR2 is SASEGT. The CDR3 bases are TGTGCCAGCAGTGTCCGGAGCATCAATGAGCAGTTCTTC. This translates into CASSVRSINEQFF.

This clone was seen a single time. The chain uses TRBV4-2 and TRBJ1-2, with 9 nucleotides matching TRBD1. The germline V gene has CDR1 LGHNA and CDR2 YNFKEQ. This CDR3 contains 15 residues. Trimming took 3 bases from V and 2 from J; bases not matched to a gene: 4. CDR3 in amino acids: CASSQGGQGNYGYTF. In DNA, the CDR3 is TGTGCCAGCAGCCAGGGGGGACAGGGCAACTATGGCTACACCTTC.

This chain uses TRBV7-6 with TRBJ2-7, with D perhaps matching TRBD2 (5 bases). CDR1 and CDR2 (germline): SGHVS, FNYEAQ. CDR3 length equals 14 residues. Trimming took 1 base from V and 6 from J, leaving 13 bases between them. The CDR3 sequence is CASSLGPAVSEQYF. CDR3 nucleotide sequence: TGTGCCAGCAGCTTAGGGCCAGCGGTGTCCGAGCAGTACTTC.

This chain connects TRBV20-1 to TRBJ2-5, with D uncertain. The CDR3 is 11 amino acids. V lost 3 bases and J 4 bases, leaving 6 bases between the germline ends. Germline V gives CDR1 DFQATT, CDR2 SNEGSKA (reference sequence). The CDR3 bases are TGCAGTGCTAGGTGGTCAGAGACCCAGTACTTC. This encodes CSARWSETQYF.

The chain uses TRBV6-1 and TRBJ1-4; no clear D gene. The germline V and J ends were trimmed by 4 bases and 0 bases, with 21 bases remaining between them. Looked up from germline, CDR1 is MNHNS and CDR2 is SASEGT. CDR3 size: 19 residues. CDR3 in amino acids: CASSATASPSLATNEKLFF. CDR3 in DNA: TGTGCCAGCAGTGCGACCGCGTCCCCATCTCTTGCAACTAATGAAAAACTGTTTTTT.

The chain carries TRBV15 and TRBJ2-1, with 11 bases identical to TRBD1. This CDR3 contains 21 residues. Losses at the gene ends were 0 bases for V and 8 bases for J; bases not matched to a gene: 21. Germline assignment: CDR1 LNHNV and CDR2 YYDKDF (reference sequence). Here the CDR3 reads CATSRDRDRGILVRRGYEQFF. The CDR3 DNA sequence: TGTGCCACCAGCAGAGATCGGGACAGGGGGATACTAGTTCGTCGGGGCTATGAGCAGTTCTTC.

This clone was seen once. The chain uses TRBV5-1 and TRBJ2-5; TRBD1 aligns across 9 bases. This CDR3 has 16 amino acids. Germline V lookup: CDR1 SGHRS, CDR2 YFSETQ. V lost 3 bases and J lost 2; bases outside the gene matches: 8. In nucleotides, the CDR3 is TGCGCCAGCAGCTATGGGACAGGGACCCAACAAGAGACCCAGTACTTC. Translation gives CASSYGTGTQQETQYF.

This clone was found many times. The chain uses TRBV7-2 and TRBJ1-5; no clear D gene. Germline-derived CDR1 and CDR2 are SGHTA and FQGNSA. The V end was cut by 1 base, the J end by 3 bases, with 7 bases between. There are 14 residues in the CDR3. CDR3 in amino acids: CASSLEGLNQPQHF. CDR3 bases: TGTGCCAGCAGCTTAGAAGGGCTCAATCAGCCCCAGCATTTT.

The chain uses TRBV5-1 and TRBJ2-7, with 13 bases identical to TRBD2. In germline, CDR1 is SGHRS, CDR2 YFSETQ. The CDR3 loop spans 18 amino acids. J lost 5 bases, V lost 0 bases, and 11 bases had no gene match. CDR3 region: CASSLGWTSGSGDNEQYF. The CDR3 nucleotides read TGCGCCAGCAGCTTGGGTTGGACTAGCGGGAGCGGGGACAACGAGCAGTACTTC.

The sample holds a few counts of this clone. This probably arose from a read error, given a far larger clone one base away. The gene calls are TRBV29-1 and TRBJ2-7; 7 bases fit TRBD1. The CDR3 extends over 11 amino acids. The V and J ends lost 6 bases and 4 bases, in that order; junction bases with no gene match: 3. Per germline, CDR1 SQVTM and CDR2 ANQGSEA. CDR3 in amino acids: CSVRDSYEQYF. The CDR3 DNA reads TGCAGCGTCCGGGACAGTTACGAGCAGTACTTC.

On this clone: This likely stems from a read error, as it lies one base from a far larger clone. This CDR3 is also generated by other DNA sequences in the sample. V is TRBV29-1 and J is TRBJ2-4; D is uncertain. CDR3 length equals 14 residues. V was trimmed by 2 bases and J by 2 bases, leaving 10 bases between them. Germline CDR1 SQVTM, CDR2 ANQGSEA. This chain's CDR3 is CSVESEWPKNIQYF. The CDR3 region has the DNA TGCAGCGTTGAAAGTGAGTGGCCCAAAAACATTCAGTACTTC.

Only a few counts were recorded for this clone. V is TRBV20-1 and J is TRBJ2-7, with D maybe TRBD1 (6 bases). This CDR3 has 11 amino acids. The V end was cut by 6 bases, the J end by 5 bases, with 11 bases between. Germline V gene data show CDR1 as DFQATT and CDR2 as SNEGSKA (reference sequence). CDR3 in amino acids: CSATGTHEQYF. DNA of the CDR3: TGCAGTGCCACCGGGACACACGAGCAGTACTTC.

This clone was recorded only once. The rearrangement links TRBV4-1 to TRBJ1-5; D call uncertain. CDR1 is MGHRA, CDR2 YSYEKL, per germline. V gave up 3 bases and J gave up 5 bases, with 8 bases separating them. CDR3 length: 13 amino acids. In nucleotides, the CDR3 is TGCGCCAGCAGCCAGAGGGTGGATCAGCCCCAGCATTTT. Translation gives CASSQRVDQPQHF.

This chain connects TRBV19 to TRBJ2-7; 11 nucleotides align to TRBD1. CDR3 size: 16 residues. The germline V gene encodes CDR1 LNHDA and CDR2 SQIVND (reference sequence). V was pared by 6 bases and J by 4 bases, with 11 bases of the junction left unmatched. CDR3 residues: CASSPTGTGGKYEQYF. The CDR3 DNA sequence: TGTGCCAGTAGCCCCACCGGGACAGGGGGAAAGTACGAGCAGTACTTC.